The next 13 T cell receptor beta chains were all read from a single sample in a study of T cells after yellow fever vaccination. From the 5' RACE reads, TCRdb called clonotypes with MiXCR, one entry per CDR3 protein. Counted here are some 200,000 distinct CDR3 sequences, under 3.5% occurring once; the ten biggest clones make up 3.2%. Sequences were derived from CD4+ T cells sorted from PBMCs, sampled 10 days after the yellow fever booster vaccination. These receptors originate from a man between 18 and 29 years old who received the YFV17D yellow fever vaccine.

The chain combines TRBV18 with TRBJ2-5; weak D call: TRBD1 (6 bases). The CDR3 runs to 14 residues. CDR1 is KGHSH and CDR2 is LQKENI in the germline V gene. Trimming pared 3 bases from V and 3 bases from J, leaving 11 bases between. The CDR3: CASSPVPGEETQYF. The CDR3 DNA reads as TGTGCCAGCTCACCTGTTCCAGGGGAAGAGACCCAGTACTTC.

J is TRBJ2-3 and V is TRBV5-1; D might be TRBD2 (6 bases). The CDR3 has 16 amino acids. CDR1 and CDR2 from the germline V gene are SGHRS and YFSETQ. Deletions cut 0 bases from V and 1 base from J, with 12 bases between. The CDR3 spells CASSLDGRGRTDTQYF. CDR3 DNA: TGCGCCAGCAGCTTGGATGGGCGGGGACGCACAGATACGCAGTATTTT.

In its sample, this clonotype was seen many times. This chain links TRBV4-3 with TRBJ2-2; no reliable D call. The CDR3 is 18 amino acids. In germline, CDR1 is LGHNA, CDR2 YSLEER. The V end was cut by 0 bases, the J end by 3 bases, with 17 bases between. CDR3 sequence: CASSQDGRARSDTGELFF. CDR3 in DNA: TGCGCCAGCAGCCAAGATGGAAGGGCTCGATCCGACACCGGGGAGCTGTTTTTT.

The chain couples TRBV25-1 to TRBJ2-3, with D hard to call. With 2 bases removed from V and 8 bases from J, the gap between germline ends came to 11 bases. The CDR3 has 13 residues. From germline, CDR1 is MGHDK and CDR2 SYGVNS. The CDR3 DNA is TGTGCCAGCAGTGAACCCATTAAGGGTACGCAGTATTTT. This translates into CASSEPIKGTQYF.

This clonotype was recorded many times. This chain uses TRBV5-1 with TRBJ2-2, with D possibly TRBD1 on 6 matching bases. Per germline, CDR1 SGHRS and CDR2 YFSETQ. The CDR3 has 14 amino acids. Between the trimmed V and J ends, which lost 2 bases and 6 bases, there was a span of 11 bases. Here the CDR3 reads CASSFQQGSGELFF. In nucleotides, the CDR3 is TGCGCCAGCAGCTTCCAACAGGGCTCCGGGGAGCTGTTTTTT.

The sample holds many counts of this clonotype. The J gene is TRBJ2-5, the V gene TRBV7-2, with D perhaps TRBD1 or TRBD2 (6 bases each). The germline gives CDR1 SGHTA, CDR2 FQGNSA. The V gene lost 0 bases and the J gene lost 3 bases, with 17 bases spanning the gap. The CDR3 runs to 17 residues. CDR3 residues: CASSLAPFRGGEETQYF. DNA of the CDR3: TGTGCCAGCAGCTTAGCCCCATTCAGGGGAGGAGAAGAGACCCAGTACTTC.

The chain couples TRBV4-2 to TRBJ2-3, with 9 nucleotides matching TRBD2. This CDR3 comprises 18 residues. Looked up from germline, CDR1 is LGHNA and CDR2 is YNFKEQ. The J segment lost 2 bases and the V segment lost 2 bases, leaving 11 bases of the junction unmatched. In nucleotides, the CDR3 is TGTGCCAGCAGCCAAATGGGACTAGCCCTAAGGGTCACAGATACGCAGTATTTT. This translates into CASSQMGLALRVTDTQYF.

Many counts were recorded for this clonotype. The chain uses TRBV27 and TRBJ1-4; 7 bases fit TRBD1. V trimming: 6 bases; J trimming: 10 bases; junction bases outside the gene matches: 17. The CDR3 length is 16 residues. Germline lookup yields CDR1 MNHEY and CDR2 SMNVEV (reference sequence). CDR3 bases: TGTGCCAGCAGCCCGAGGGGACAGCTTATAGCGGGAAAACTGTTTTTT. This translates into CASSPRGQLIAGKLFF.

This clonotype occurred a few times. V and J are TRBV3-1 and TRBJ2-2; the match to TRBD1 covers 7 bases. The CDR3 is 16 amino acids. The germline gives CDR1 LGHDT, CDR2 YNNKEL (reference sequence). J was trimmed by 3 bases and V by 2 bases; bases with no gene match: 6. The CDR3 region has the DNA TGTGCCAGCAGCCAACCGAGGGGGCTTTACACCGGGGAGCTGTTTTTT. Protein product: CASSQPRGLYTGELFF. The whole variable domain, filled in from reference TRBV3-1 and TRBJ2-2, reads DTAVSQTPKYLVTQMGNDKSIKCEQNLGHDTMYWYKQDSKKFLKIMFSYNNKELIINETVPNRFSPKSPDKAHLNLHINSLELGDSAVYFCASSQPRGLYTGELFFGEGSRLTVL.

This clonotype was observed many times. The V and J genes are TRBV20-1 and TRBJ2-5; D possibly corresponds to TRBD1 (6 bases). The CDR3 covers 14 residues. CDR1 and CDR2 from the germline V gene are DFQATT and SNEGSKA (reference sequence). Trimming stripped 8 bases from V and 3 bases from J, with 19 bases between. This CDR3 reads CSHLDSFRKETQYF. The CDR3 nucleotides read TGCAGTCACTTGGACAGTTTCCGGAAAGAGACCCAGTACTTC.

This clonotype was recorded at least ten times. V usage is TRBV5-1 and J usage is TRBJ2-2; D is possibly TRBD1 (6 bases). The CDR3 sequence is 15 residues long. V lost 0 bases and J lost 6, with 12 bases in between. Germline V gives CDR1 SGHRS, CDR2 YFSETQ. CDR3 nucleotide sequence: TGCGCCAGCAGCTTGGTGGGGGCCCTCCCCGGGGAGCTGTTTTTT. Protein sequence: CASSLVGALPGELFF.

This clonotype was counted many times. The rearrangement links TRBV4-2 to TRBJ1-2, with TRBD1 matching 7 bases. Germline CDR1 is LGHNA and CDR2 is YNFKEQ. J was trimmed by 6 bases and V by 7 bases; bases with no gene match: 5. There are 12 residues in the CDR3. CDR3 sequence (DNA): TGTGCCAGCAAGGGGGCCATAGATGGCTACACCTTC. Residues: CASKGAIDGYTF.

There are many counts of this clonotype. V usage is TRBV27 and J usage is TRBJ1-1, with TRBD1 as a possible D gene (5 bases). CDR1 and CDR2 from the germline V gene are MNHEY and SMNVEV (reference sequence). This CDR3 spans 13 amino acids. The V gene lost 3 bases and the J gene lost 6 bases, with 11 bases spanning the gap. The CDR3 sequence: CASSFQGLAEAFF. The DNA for the CDR3 is TGTGCCAGCAGTTTCCAGGGCCTCGCTGAAGCTTTCTTT.